This T cell receptor (beta chain) originates from a study of blood T cells in healthy people across ages. CDR1 and CDR2 from the germline V gene are SGHAT and FQDESV (reference sequence). The V and J ends lost 0 bases and 2 bases respectively, with 5 bases between them. CDR3 size: 15 residues. Through a sample-barcoded 5' primer and a J-beta primer mix, a second PCR was run for 7 to 11 cycles. One entry per CDR3 protein results from TCRdb running MiXCR on the 5' RACE reads. Of around 1,000,000 distinct CDR3 sequences listed, approximately 25% are singletons. Study-wide points: Significant beta diversity loss was already apparent by age 40, declining roughly linearly.

This clonotype was seen a handful of times. Its specificity is not known. This sample was shared with a second study, whose subject was T cells of mothers and their children. That work states: A few healthy Caucasian mothers, along with their six children, were the donors. Random nucleotides (2-4) and sample barcodes were added by the M1S primer used in the second PCR. The authors identified no persistent microchimeric T cell clones.

This clonotype was sampled from a girl aged 2-10 years in good health. The specimen was blood. The chain recombines TRBV11-1 with TRBJ2-6; D is ambiguous. The CDR3 coding sequence is TGTGCCAGCAGCTTAGCGGACGCTGGGGCCAACGTCCTGACTTTC. Its translation: CASSLADAGANVLTF.